This is a list of T cell receptor beta chains from one sample in a study of T cells in narcolepsy. TCRdb keeps only in-frame clones here, not all; method: immunoSEQ multiplex PCR. The data show fewer than 40,000 clones, with roughly 87% seen just once and 0.8% to 0.95% held by the top ten. Specimen: CD45RA- memory CD4+ T cells from PBMCs. The receptors here all came from a human donor with narcolepsy. Each CDR3 is given with its conserved first and last residue. A D gene is named only where the DNA matches it firmly. Only some rows state a clone size, as once, few, many or a class for expanded clones.

few	TRBV6-1	TRBJ1-6	NA	CASRPGPVTNSPLHF	TGTGCCAGCAGGCCGGGACCCGTGACTAATTCACCCCTCCACTTT
NA	TRBV30	TRBJ2-7	NA	CASGQVGGYEQYF	TGTGCCTCCGGACAGGTCGGGGGATACGAGCAGTACTTC
NA	TRBV15	TRBJ2-3	NA	CATSRVARAGTDTQYF	TGTGCCACCAGCAGAGTCGCGCGAGCGGGCACAGATACGCAGTATTTT
NA	TRBV7-9	TRBJ1-1	NA	CASSPKPSANTEAFF	TGTGCCAGCAGCCCGAAACCTTCAGCGAACACTGAAGCTTTCTTT
NA	TRBV9	TRBJ2-6	TRBD1	CASSVVGQTAGANVLTF	TGTGCCAGCAGCGTAGTGGGACAGACGGCTGGGGCCAACGTCCTGACTTTC
NA	TRBV7-2	TRBJ2-7	TRBD1	CASSLGQGALDEQYF	TGTGCCAGCAGCCTCGGACAGGGGGCTTTGGACGAGCAGTACTTC
few	TRBV18	TRBJ2-3	NA	CASSPSGETQYF	TGTGCCAGCTCACCATCTGGGGAAACGCAGTATTTT
NA	TRBV7-9	TRBJ2-7	NA	CASSADGISSYEQYF	TGTGCCAGCAGCGCCGACGGGATTAGCTCCTACGAGCAGTACTTC
NA	TRBV4-2	TRBJ1-5	NA	CASSQDLDYNQPQHF	TGTGCCAGCAGCCAAGATCTGGACTATAATCAGCCCCAGCATTTT
NA	TRBV4-1	TRBJ1-6	NA	CASSLRVNNSPLHF	TGCGCCAGCAGCCTGCGGGTGAATAATTCACCCCTCCACTTT
once	TRBV5-1	TRBJ1-5	NA	CASSLEPGRNNQPQHF	TGCGCCAGCAGCTTGGAGCCAGGGAGGAACAATCAGCCCCAGCATTTT
few	TRBV6-4	TRBJ2-1	NA	CASSDSGGAYNEQFF	TGTGCCAGCAGTGACTCCGGGGGAGCCTACAATGAGCAGTTCTTC
NA	TRBV28	TRBJ1-1	NA	CASSDATGLNTEAFF	TGTGCCAGCAGTGACGCCACAGGCCTGAACACTGAAGCTTTCTTT
NA	TRBV5-4	TRBJ2-5	NA	CASSFKGSVQETQYF	TGTGCCAGCAGCTTTAAGGGGAGTGTCCAAGAGACCCAGTACTTC
once	TRBV6-1	TRBJ2-1	TRBD1	CASTDRAGNNEQFF	TGTGCCAGCACGGACAGGGCGGGGAACAATGAGCAGTTCTTC
NA	TRBV19	TRBJ2-5	TRBD1	CASSFDRGETQYF	TGTGCCAGTAGTTTTGACAGGGGAGAGACCCAGTACTTC
NA	TRBV21-1	TRBJ2-3	NA	CASSKVRDSRATDTQYF	TGTGCCAGCAGCAAAGTCCGGGACTCGCGGGCCACAGATACGCAGTATTTT
NA	TRBV6-5	TRBJ2-1	TRBD2	CASRIAGAVYNEQFF	TGTGCCAGCAGAATAGCGGGAGCGGTCTACAATGAGCAGTTCTTC
NA	TRBV16	TRBJ2-5	NA	CASSSRGDFQETQYF	TGTGCCAGCAGCTCAAGGGGGGACTTCCAAGAGACCCAGTACTTC
few	TRBV7-2	TRBJ2-1	NA	CASSQSSGEHEQFF	TGTGCCAGCAGCCAAAGCTCAGGGGAGCATGAGCAGTTCTTC
NA	TRBV19	TRBJ1-1	TRBD1	CASRKGTASGSAFF	TGTGCCAGCCGAAAGGGGACAGCAAGTGGGTCGGCTTTCTTT
NA	TRBV7-2	TRBJ1-5	NA	CASSSQGGQPQHF	TGTGCCAGCAGCTCCCAGGGCGGTCAGCCCCAGCATTTT
NA	TRBV2	TRBJ2-3	NA	CASSVLYTDMQYF	TGTGCCAGCAGTGTTTTATACACAGATATGCAGTATTTT
few	TRBV21-1	TRBJ1-5	NA	CARDRGLGNQPQHF	TGTGCCAGGGACAGGGGGCTGGGCAATCAGCCCCAGCATTTT
few	TRBV6-1	TRBJ2-7	NA	CAIWGFYEQYF	TGTGCCATTTGGGGATTCTACGAGCAGTACTTC
NA	TRBV9	TRBJ2-1	NA	CASSGAASSYNEQFF	TGTGCCAGCAGCGGGGCAGCAAGCTCCTACAATGAGCAGTTCTTC
once	TRBV9	TRBJ2-7	NA	CASSVELSDEQCF	TGTGCCAGCAGCGTAGAACTTTCCGACGAGCAGTGCTTC
once	TRBV29-1	TRBJ2-6	TRBD2	CSVGGGAGANVLTF	TGCAGCGTCGGGGGGGGCGCTGGGGCCAACGTCCTGACTTTC
NA	TRBV7-9	TRBJ1-4	NA	CASSLAAANEKLFF	TGTGCCAGCAGCTTAGCAGCGGCTAATGAAAAACTGTTTTTT
NA	TRBV6-6	TRBJ1-6	NA	CASSYSQYPNSPLHF	TGTGCCAGCAGTTACTCCCAGTACCCTAATTCACCCCTCCACTTT
NA	TRBV23-1	TRBJ2-3	NA	CASSQDTQYF	TGCGCCAGCAGTCAAGATACGCAGTATTTT
NA	TRBV29-1	TRBJ1-2	NA	CSVEDRDNYGYTF	TGCAGCGTTGAAGACCGGGACAACTATGGCTACACCTTC
NA	TRBV6-6	TRBJ2-5	TRBD2	CASSSGLAGQETQYF	TGTGCCAGCAGTTCGGGACTAGCGGGACAAGAGACCCAGTACTTC
NA	TRBV2	TRBJ1-1	TRBD1	CASRGGQGINTEAFF	TGTGCCAGCAGAGGGGGACAGGGGATCAACACTGAAGCTTTCTTT
few	TRBV27	TRBJ2-2	NA	CASRRYTGELFF	TGTGCCAGCAGACGGTACACCGGGGAGCTGTTTTTT
NA	TRBV19	TRBJ1-2	NA	CASLRRGEEVYGYTF	TGTGCCAGTCTACGTCGTGGGGAAGAGGTCTATGGCTACACCTTC
NA	TRBV12-5	TRBJ2-3	NA	CASGTALDTQYF	TGTGCTAGTGGTACCGCCTTAGATACGCAGTATTTT
NA	TRBV27	TRBJ1-1	TRBD1	CASSRQGGTEAFF	TGTGCCAGCAGCAGACAGGGCGGCACTGAAGCTTTCTTT
NA	TRBV7-2	TRBJ2-6	NA	CASSFGGSGANVLTF	TGTGCCAGCAGCTTCGGCGGCTCTGGGGCCAACGTCCTGACTTTC
NA	TRBV19	TRBJ1-5	NA	CASNPTGLNQPQHF	TGTGCCAGTAATCCGACAGGCCTCAATCAGCCCCAGCATTTT
NA	TRBV19	TRBJ2-6	NA	CASISPRSSGANVLTF	TGTGCCAGTATATCCCCGCGGAGCTCTGGGGCCAACGTCCTGACTTTC
NA	TRBV7-2	TRBJ1-4	NA	CASSLGPFNEKLFF	TGTGCCAGCAGCTTAGGGCCTTTTAATGAAAAACTGTTTTTT
NA	TRBV6-5	TRBJ2-2	NA	CASSYGYTGELFF	TGTGCCAGCAGTTACGGATACACCGGGGAGCTGTTTTTT
few	TRBV6-5	TRBJ2-7	TRBD2	CASTPGLGSYEQYF	TGTGCCAGCACCCCCGGACTAGGCTCCTACGAGCAGTACTTC
NA	TRBV7-3	TRBJ2-3	NA	CASSFGTSDTQYF	TGTGCCAGCAGCTTTGGGACTTCAGATACGCAGTATTTT
NA	TRBV19	TRBJ1-5	NA	CASSEQFNSNQPQHF	TGTGCCAGTAGTGAGCAGTTTAATAGCAATCAGCCCCAGCATTTT
NA	TRBV4-3	TRBJ2-3	NA	CASSQHTGNTQYF	TGCGCCAGCAGCCAACATACGGGGAATACGCAGTATTTT
NA	TRBV7-3	TRBJ2-1	TRBD2	CASSFPATSGGLLNEQFF	TGTGCCAGCAGCTTCCCGGCAACTAGCGGGGGGCTCCTAAATGAGCAGTTCTTC
NA	TRBV4-2	TRBJ2-7	NA	CASSQEWDIDNEQYF	TGTGCCAGCAGCCAAGAATGGGACATCGATAACGAGCAGTACTTC
NA	TRBV11-2	TRBJ1-6	TRBD1	CASSLGTGRPLHF	TGTGCCAGCAGCTTAGGGACAGGGCGGCCCCTCCACTTT
NA	TRBV28	TRBJ1-2	NA	CASRSLQVTDGYTF	TGTGCCAGCAGGTCCCTACAGGTCACGGATGGCTACACCTTC
once	TRBV7-2	TRBJ1-5	NA	CASSFGGRDLQPQHF	TGTGCCAGCAGCTTCGGGGGCCGGGATCTCCAGCCCCAGCATTTT
once	TRBV7-3	TRBJ2-5	NA	CASSMWASGVETQYF	TGTGCCAGCAGCATGTGGGCCTCAGGGGTGGAGACCCAGTACTTC
NA	TRBV29-1	TRBJ2-3	NA	CSSTGITRTDTQYF	TGCAGCTCGACCGGGATTACCCGTACAGATACGCAGTATTTT
NA	TRBV18	TRBJ2-7	NA	CASSPRDGSYEQYF	TGTGCCAGCTCACCGCGGGACGGATCCTACGAGCAGTACTTC
NA	TRBV5-5	TRBJ1-6	NA	CASSRMGNSYNSPLHF	TGTGCCAGCAGCCGGATGGGAAACTCCTATAATTCACCCCTCCACTTT
NA	TRBV2	TRBJ2-7	NA	CASRRNAYEQYF	TGTGCCAGCAGAAGGAACGCCTACGAGCAGTACTTC
NA	TRBV30	TRBJ1-2	NA	CAWSVKAHGYTF	TGTGCCTGGAGTGTAAAAGCGCATGGCTACACCTTC
once	TRBV4-2	TRBJ2-3	NA	CASSQESLGGTDTQYF	TGTGCCAGCAGCCAAGAATCCCTAGGAGGCACAGATACGCAGTATTTT
NA	TRBV4-1	TRBJ2-7	NA	CASSQDTIQRSSYEQYF	TGCGCCAGCAGCCAAGATACAATCCAGCGGAGCTCCTACGAGCAGTACTTC